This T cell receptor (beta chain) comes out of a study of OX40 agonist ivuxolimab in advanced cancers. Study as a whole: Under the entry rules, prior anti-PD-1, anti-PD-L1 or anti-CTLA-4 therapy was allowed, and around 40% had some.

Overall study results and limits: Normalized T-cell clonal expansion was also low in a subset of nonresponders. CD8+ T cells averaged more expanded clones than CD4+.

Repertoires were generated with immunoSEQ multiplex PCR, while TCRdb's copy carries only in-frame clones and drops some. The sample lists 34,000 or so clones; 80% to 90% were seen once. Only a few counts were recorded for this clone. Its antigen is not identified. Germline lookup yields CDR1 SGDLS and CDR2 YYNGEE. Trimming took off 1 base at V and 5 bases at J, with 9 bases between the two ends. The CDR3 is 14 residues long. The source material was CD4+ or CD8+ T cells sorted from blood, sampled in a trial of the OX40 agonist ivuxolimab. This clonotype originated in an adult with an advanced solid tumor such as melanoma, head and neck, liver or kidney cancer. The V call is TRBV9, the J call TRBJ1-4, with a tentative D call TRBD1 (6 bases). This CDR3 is CASSVRGTNEKLFF. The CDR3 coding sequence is TGTGCCAGCAGCGTAAGGGGGACCAATGAAAAACTGTTTTTT.